The next 21 T cell receptor beta chains were all read from a single sample in a study of graft-versus-host responses after intestinal transplantation. This table comes from immunoSEQ multiplex PCR, and its TCRdb copy is limited to in-frame clones, with some not included. The sample has over 80,000 clones, about 83% seen once. Material: PBMCs, obtained 255 days after intestinal transplant. These TCRs come from a human patient who received an intestinal transplant, so some T cells may come from the graft donor.

The J gene is TRBJ2-7, the V gene TRBV9; 14 positions match TRBD2. The CDR3 is 17 residues long. CDR1 is SGDLS, CDR2 YYNGEE, per germline. The ends lost 3 bases at V and 5 bases at J; junction bases unmatched: 10. The CDR3 region is CASSATGLAGAPNEQYF. The CDR3 DNA reads TGTGCCAGCAGCGCAACGGGACTAGCGGGAGCCCCCAACGAGCAGTACTTC.

This clone was seen a few times. The V and J genes are TRBV28 and TRBJ1-6; D is uncertain. Trimming stripped 3 bases from V and 7 bases from J, with 7 bases between. CDR3 length equals 13 residues. CDR1 MDHEN and CDR2 SYDVKM come from the germline V gene. The CDR3 protein is CASSFAQNSPLHF. The DNA of the CDR3 is TGTGCCAGCAGTTTTGCCCAAAATTCACCCCTCCACTTT.

This clone came up once. The chain couples TRBV18 to TRBJ1-2, with 7 bases that match TRBD1. Trimming at V came to 4 bases and at J to 4 bases, leaving 9 bases not matched to a gene. The CDR3 runs to 15 residues. Germline-derived CDR1 and CDR2 are KGHSH and LQKENI. The DNA for the CDR3 is TGTGCCAGCTCACTAGGGGGCGCGGAGGGCTATGGCTACACCTTC. This encodes CASSLGGAEGYGYTF.

V is TRBV19 and J is TRBJ1-5; D unclear. CDR1 is LNHDA and CDR2 is SQIVND in the germline V gene (reference sequence). The CDR3 has 13 amino acids. Trimming stripped 4 bases from V and 5 bases from J, with 9 bases between. This chain's CDR3 is CASSTGLHQPQHF. The CDR3 bases are TGTGCCAGTAGTACGGGCCTCCATCAGCCCCAGCATTTT.

V is TRBV6-1 and J is TRBJ2-7; possibly TRBD2 for D (5 bases). The CDR3 is 16 residues long. The germline V gene has CDR1 MNHNS and CDR2 SASEGT. V was pared by 4 bases and J by 0 bases, with 16 bases between. For the CDR3, the DNA is TGTGCCAGCAGTGGCTTCGTTTTAGGGAGCTCCTACGAGCAGTACGTC. This codes for CASSGFVLGSSYEQYV.

As regards this clone: One end of the junction does not line up with germline, which may come from a read error. The rearrangement links TRBV28 to TRBJ1-2; maybe TRBD1 (5 bases). The CDR3 is 14 residues long. The germline V gene has CDR1 MDHEN and CDR2 SYDVKM. CDR3 DNA: TGTGCCAGCTCATTAAACATCCCCGCAGGGAATACAGCCTTC. Its translation is CASSLNIPAGNTAF.

V usage is TRBV19 and J usage is TRBJ1-1; 8 nucleotides agree with TRBD1. The CDR3 is made up of 14 amino acids. V lost 5 bases to trimming and J lost 4 bases; unmatched junction nucleotides: 6. Germline V lookup: CDR1 LNHDA, CDR2 SQIVND (reference sequence). The CDR3, as DNA: TGTGCCAGTAGTTTAACAGGGGGTGTCACTGAAGCTTTCTTT. It is translated as CASSLTGGVTEAFF.

V and J are TRBV28 and TRBJ2-1; TRBD2 aligns across 8 bases. The junction had 22 bases not matched to a gene; V was cut back by 4 bases and J by 5 bases. The CDR3 extends over 20 amino acids. Germline V gene lookup returns CDR1 MDHEN and CDR2 SYDVKM. The CDR3 is CASSSISRGGATSADNEQFF. The CDR3 DNA is TGTGCCAGCAGTTCAATATCCCGGGGGGGGGCCACTAGCGCGGACAATGAGCAGTTCTTC.

V usage is TRBV6-5 and J usage is TRBJ2-7; D ambiguous. The CDR3 covers 15 residues. V was clipped by 0 bases and J by 2 bases, with 11 bases between them. Germline V gives CDR1 MNHEY, CDR2 SVGAGI. In DNA form, the CDR3 reads TGTGCCAGCAGTTACTCAAGCTCCCAAACCTACGAGCAGTACTTC. It yields the protein CASSYSSSQTYEQYF.

The V and J genes are TRBV19 and TRBJ1-5; possible D gene TRBD1, 5 bases. CDR1 and CDR2 (germline): LNHDA, SQIVND (reference sequence). Trimming removed 5 bases from V and 7 bases from J, with 12 bases in between. The CDR3 is 13 amino acids. The CDR3 DNA reads TGTGCCAGTAGTCTTGACAGAGTCCAGCCCCAGCATTTT. This gives the protein CASSLDRVQPQHF.

This sequence joins TRBV11-2 and TRBJ2-3; D remains ambiguous. Trimming took 4 bases from V and 1 from J, leaving 12 bases between them. Germline V lookup: CDR1 SGHAT, CDR2 FQNNGV. CDR3 length equals 15 residues. The CDR3 reads CASSSLGPGTDTQYF. CDR3 bases: TGTGCCAGCAGCTCGCTTGGTCCCGGCACAGATACGCAGTATTTT.

The chain joins TRBV28 to TRBJ1-3; D is perhaps TRBD1 (5 bases). Germline assignment: CDR1 MDHEN and CDR2 SYDVKM. Trimming stripped 3 bases from V and 2 bases from J, with 17 bases between. The CDR3 sequence is 17 residues long. The CDR3 protein is CASSLGPEGLPGNTIYF. The CDR3 DNA follows: TGTGCCAGCAGTTTGGGTCCCGAGGGGCTTCCTGGAAACACCATATATTTT.

The CDR3: CASSNDRNNSPLHF. The DNA of the CDR3 is TGTGCCAGCAGTAACGACAGAAATAATTCACCCCTCCACTTT. The rearrangement links TRBV6-5 to TRBJ1-6; perhaps TRBD1 as D (5 bases). The CDR3 runs 14 residues. V was trimmed by 5 bases and J by 5 bases, leaving 10 bases between them. CDR1 MNHEY and CDR2 SVGAGI come from the germline V gene.

The genes are TRBV28 and TRBJ2-1; 10 nucleotides agree with TRBD2. With 8 bases clipped from V and 4 bases from J, the junction kept 11 bases outside the gene matches. The germline CDR1 and CDR2 sequences are MDHEN and SYDVKM. The CDR3 is made up of 16 amino acids. The CDR3 nucleotides read TGTGCCAGCCCCCCCCGGACTAGCGGATATTACAATGAGCAGTTCTTC. Protein product: CASPPRTSGYYNEQFF.

The rearrangement uses TRBV10-3 and TRBJ2-3, with a possible D match to TRBD1 (5 bases). V was pared by 2 bases and J by 1 base, with 10 bases between. The CDR3 consists of 15 residues. Germline-derived CDR1 and CDR2 are ENHRY and SYGVKD. The CDR3 DNA follows: TGTGCCATCAGTGAGACCCAAGGGGGCACAGATACGCAGTATTTT. This codes for CAISETQGGTDTQYF.

This clone was detected a few times. The chain combines TRBV18 with TRBJ1-4; TRBD1 might be the D (5 bases). The germline gives CDR1 KGHSH, CDR2 LQKENI. CDR3 length: 13 residues. V lost 5 bases, J lost 8 bases, and 12 bases lay in between. Written as DNA, the CDR3 is TGTGCCAGCTCATCCCCCACAGGCGAAAAACTGTTTTTT. Translating gives CASSSPTGEKLFF.

J is TRBJ1-2 and V is TRBV10-1; D unclear. Germline V CDR1 and CDR2: WNHNN, SYGVQD (reference sequence). The CDR3 sequence is 12 residues long. Deletions cut 5 bases from V and 1 base from J, with 5 bases between. DNA for the CDR3: TGCGCCAGCAGTCGGATTAACTATGGCTACACCTTC. This codes for CASSRINYGYTF.

This chain links TRBV6-1 with TRBJ2-1; 7 bases are shared with TRBD2. CDR1 and CDR2 from the germline V gene are MNHNS and SASEGT. This CDR3 region has 15 residues. The ends lost 2 bases at V and 9 bases at J; junction bases unmatched: 10. The CDR3 here is CASSELPVGGSEQFF. The CDR3 nucleotides are TGTGCCAGCAGTGAACTACCCGTGGGAGGGAGTGAGCAGTTCTTC.

The rearrangement links TRBV18 to TRBJ2-5; TRBD2 might be the D (6 bases). Germline assignment: CDR1 KGHSH and CDR2 LQKENI. This CDR3 is built from 14 residues. Trimming left V 6 bases short and J 5 bases short, with 16 bases between. For the CDR3, the DNA is TGTGCCAGCTCCCTACGGGAGCGGTCGGAGACCCAGTACTTC. Its protein is CASSLRERSETQYF.

On this clone: Distinct nucleotide sequences in the sample also encode this CDR3. The CDR3 nucleotides are TGTGCCAGCAGCCTCAGTTACAATGAGCAGTTCTTC. This codes for CASSLSYNEQFF. The rearrangement links TRBV7-9 to TRBJ2-1; unclear D gene. Trimming removed 5 bases from V and 4 bases from J, with 6 bases in between. The CDR3 totals 12 residues. Germline values: CDR1 SEHNR, CDR2 FQNEAQ (reference sequence).

This rearrangement joins TRBV6-5 to TRBJ1-2; no definite D call. The CDR3 covers 12 residues. CDR1 is MNHEY and CDR2 is SVGAGI in the germline V gene. V lost 4 bases, J lost 7 bases, and 10 bases lay in between. The CDR3 bases are TGTGCCAGCAGTTCCAGTGGATCTGGCTACACCTTC. Translation: CASSSSGSGYTF.